The present T cell receptor (beta chain) was sequenced within a study of OX40 agonist ivuxolimab in advanced cancers. At the level of the study: Patients received intravenous ivuxolimab every 2 weeks at 0.01 to 10 mg/kg. Averaging roughly 60 years in age, with a range of about 23 to 80, the cohort was 65% to 85% male. Findings of the study overall: Low clonal expansion, among the lowest seen, marked partial responders at 0.1-3.0 mg/kg.

Details on this clone: Its specificity is not known.

The data were produced by immunoSEQ multiplex PCR, yet TCRdb's version contains in-frame clones alone and is incomplete. Of 70,000 to 80,000 clones listed, about 88% are singletons. Germline lookup yields CDR1 LNHNV and CDR2 YYDKDF (reference sequence). J was trimmed by 3 bases and V by 4 bases; bases with no gene match: 5. The CDR3 is 15 residues long. Sampling of blood occurred at baseline, cycle 4 day 1, and cycle 7 day 1. The receptor's source is an adult with an advanced solid tumor such as melanoma, head and neck, liver or kidney cancer. The starting material was CD4+ or CD8+ T cells sorted from blood, obtained in a trial of the OX40 agonist ivuxolimab. V gene TRBV15 combines with J gene TRBJ2-7; 11 bases match TRBD2. The CDR3 sequence is CATSKAGTSGYEQYF. The CDR3 region has the DNA TGTGCCACCAGCAAGGCCGGGACTAGCGGCTACGAGCAGTACTTC.